Listed below are T cell receptor beta chains from one sample, sequenced in a study of blood T cell repertoires in COVID-19. TCRdb's copy holds only in-frame clones and misses some; the assay was immunoSEQ multiplex PCR. The profile shows about 490,000 clones, approximately 85% of them singletons. The sequencing sample was made of peripheral blood. The receptors come from a human donor in a cohort sampled during active COVID-19. Each CDR3 is given with its conserved first and last residue. A D gene is named only where the DNA matches it firmly. Rows give clone size only sometimes, using once, few, many, or a class for an expanded clone.

>TRBD2|TRBV14|.|TRBJ2-7
TGTGCCAGCAGCCCCCACTTTAGCGGGAACCCCTACGAGCAGTACTTC
CASSPHFSGNPYEQYF
>.|TRBV28|.|TRBJ2-7
TGTGCCAGCATGGAGTTAGGCGAGCAGTACTTC
CASMELGEQYF
>.|TRBV28|.|TRBJ2-7
TGTGCCAGCAGTTTATTAGGCGGGGGCAACCGGGAGCAGTACTTC
CASSLLGGGNREQYF
>.|TRBV15|once|TRBJ1-5
TGTGCCACCAGCAGAGGCTGGGGGCGAGGGAATCAGCCCCAGCATTTT
CATSRGWGRGNQPQHF
>.|TRBV15|.|TRBJ1-1
TGTGCCACCAGCAGAGCTTCCCTACGAGAAGCTTTCTTT
CATSRASLREAFF
>.|TRBV6-5|.|TRBJ2-1
TGTGCCAGCAGTTACTTTCCGGGACTCGAGCAGTTCTTC
CASSYFPGLEQFF
>TRBD2|TRBV5-6|.|TRBJ2-7
TGTGCCAGCAGTTTTAGGGGTACTAGCGGGAGTGGAGAGCAGTACTTC
CASSFRGTSGSGEQYF
>.|TRBV6-2/TRBV6-3|.|TRBJ1-2
TGTGCCAGCAGTAGACCCAGGGGCCCCAACTATGGCTACACCTTC
CASSRPRGPNYGYTF
>.|TRBV10-2|.|TRBJ2-7
TGCGCCAGCAGTCAGGATCCGCCCTACGAGCAGTACTTC
CASSQDPPYEQYF
>.|TRBV19|.|TRBJ2-1
TGTGCCAGTAGTCCGAACACCTACAATGAGCAGTTCTTC
CASSPNTYNEQFF
>.|TRBV30|.|TRBJ2-3
TGTGCCTGGAGTGTAAGGAGCGGTGCCTCAGATACGCAGTATTTT
CAWSVRSGASDTQYF
>.|TRBV19|.|TRBJ1-1
TGTGCCAGTAGGCAGGGGAGCCCTGAAGCTTTCTTT
CASRQGSPEAFF
>TRBD1|TRBV18|.|TRBJ2-7
TGTGCCAGCTCACCGCGCCGGGACAGGGGGTTTGGCGAGCAGTACTTC
CASSPRRDRGFGEQYF
>.|TRBV30|.|TRBJ1-5
TGTGCCTGGAGTGTCGGAGGGATAAGCAATCAGCCCCAGCATTTT
CAWSVGGISNQPQHF
>TRBD2|TRBV3-1/TRBV3-2|.|TRBJ2-1
TGTGCCAGCAGACCCTCGGGCGGGGGCTCCTACAATGAGCAGTTCTTC
CASRPSGGGSYNEQFF
>TRBD1|TRBV19|few|TRBJ1-1
TGTGCCAGTAGTATCCAGGGGGAGACTGAAGCTTTCTTT
CASSIQGETEAFF
>.|TRBV6-4|.|TRBJ2-3
TGTGCCAGCAGTCCCCAGGGAGGAGATACGCAGTATTTT
CASSPQGGDTQYF
>.|TRBV5-1|.|TRBJ1-4
TGCGCCAGCAGCTTGGGAGGCGCAGCTAATGAAAAACTGTTTTTT
CASSLGGAANEKLFF